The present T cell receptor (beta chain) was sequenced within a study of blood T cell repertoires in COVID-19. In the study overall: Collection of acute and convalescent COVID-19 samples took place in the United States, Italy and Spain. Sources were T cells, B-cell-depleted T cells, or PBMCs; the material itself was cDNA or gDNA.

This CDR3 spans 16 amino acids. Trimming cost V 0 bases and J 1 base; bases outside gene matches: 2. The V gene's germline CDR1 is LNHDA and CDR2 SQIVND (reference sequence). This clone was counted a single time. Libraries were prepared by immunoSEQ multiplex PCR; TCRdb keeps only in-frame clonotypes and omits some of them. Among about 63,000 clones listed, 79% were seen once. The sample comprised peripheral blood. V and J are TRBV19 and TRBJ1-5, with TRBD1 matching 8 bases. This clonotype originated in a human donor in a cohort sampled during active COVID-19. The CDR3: CASSIETGESNQPQHF. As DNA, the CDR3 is TGTGCCAGTAGTATAGAGACAGGGGAGAGCAATCAGCCCCAGCATTTT.